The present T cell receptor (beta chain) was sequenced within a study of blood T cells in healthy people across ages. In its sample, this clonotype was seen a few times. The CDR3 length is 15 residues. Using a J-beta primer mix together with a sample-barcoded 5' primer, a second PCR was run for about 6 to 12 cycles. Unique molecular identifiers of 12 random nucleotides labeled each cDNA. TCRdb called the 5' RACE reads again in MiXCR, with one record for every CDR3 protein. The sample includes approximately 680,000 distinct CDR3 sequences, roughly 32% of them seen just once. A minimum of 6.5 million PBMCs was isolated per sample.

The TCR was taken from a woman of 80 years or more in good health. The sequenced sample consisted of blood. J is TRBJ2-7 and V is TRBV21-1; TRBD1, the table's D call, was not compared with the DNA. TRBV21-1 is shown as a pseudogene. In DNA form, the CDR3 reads TGTGCCAGCAGCTCCCGAAGTGGCAGGGTTTCCGAGCAGTACTTC. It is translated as CASSSRSGRVSEQYF.